Listed below are T cell receptor beta chains from one sample, sequenced in a study of glioma-infiltrating T cells. TCRdb independently ran MiXCR on the multiplex PCR reads; one entry per CDR3 protein. The table lists some 190,000 distinct CDR3 sequences, around 30% of them singletons. The source material was glioma tissue, nonneoplastic brain tissue, or PBMCs (not recorded which). The receptors originated from a human donor with low-grade glioma or glioblastoma, undergoing nonglioma brain surgery, or in good health (not recorded which). Both conserved end residues are part of each CDR3. D genes are given only for firm matches. Rows give clone size only sometimes, using once, few, many, or a class for an expanded clone.

j_call clone_size v_call d_call cdr3_length cdr3_aa cdr3_nt
TRBJ1-2 NA TRBV28 NA 12 CARTAGIYGYTF TGTGCCAGAACCGCGGGTATATATGGCTACACCTTC
TRBJ2-7 NA TRBV2 TRBD2 15 CASSESKRESSEQYF TGTGCCAGCAGTGAATCGAAGCGGGAGAGTTCCGAGCAGTACTTC
TRBJ2-4 many TRBV20-1 NA 16 CSASPTALLAKNIQYF TGCAGTGCTAGCCCGACAGCATTATTAGCCAAAAACATTCAGTACTTC
TRBJ2-5 few TRBV2 NA 16 CASSAIIGGGSETQYF TGTGCCAGCAGCGCAATCATTGGAGGGGGCTCGGAGACCCAGTACTTC
TRBJ2-7 many TRBV24-1 NA 14 CATSDLGPPYEQYF TGTGCCACCAGTGATTTGGGACCCCCCTACGAGCAGTACTTC
TRBJ2-7 few TRBV5-4 TRBD2 16 CASSSRLAGREGEQYF TGTGCCAGCAGCTCAAGACTAGCGGGAAGAGAGGGCGAGCAGTACTTC
TRBJ2-7 many TRBV29-1 TRBD2 16 CRPLGLAGGPVGEQYF TGCAGGCCCTTGGGACTAGCGGGAGGGCCCGTTGGCGAGCAGTACTTC
TRBJ1-2 once TRBV6-9 NA 14 CASSYRQEGYGCIF TGTGCCAGCAGTTACCGACAGGAAGGTTATGGCTGCATCTTC
TRBJ2-1 NA TRBV19 TRBD1 14 CASSATGTGNEQFF TGTGCCAGTAGTGCAACCGGGACAGGCAATGAGCAGTTCTTC
TRBJ2-1 NA TRBV20-1 TRBD2 19 CSARGGSSGRPPWGNEQFF TGCAGTGCTAGAGGCGGTAGTAGCGGGAGACCCCCTTGGGGCAATGAGCAGTTCTTC
TRBJ2-7 NA TRBV15 TRBD2 13 CATRGLPIHEQYF TGTGCCACCCGGGGACTACCTATCCACGAGCAGTACTTC
TRBJ2-7 many TRBV20-1 NA 13 CSALGVFSYEQYF TGCAGTGCTCTGGGGGTGTTCTCCTACGAGCAGTACTTC
TRBJ2-5 many TRBV7-6 NA 15 CASSRSGRSQETQYF TGTGCCAGCAGCCGCTCGGGGAGGTCCCAAGAGACCCAGTACTTC
TRBJ1-1 NA TRBV20-1 NA 17 CLAREWGVRAMNTEAFF TGCCTTGCGAGAGAGTGGGGAGTTCGGGCGATGAACACTGAAGCTTTCTTT
TRBJ2-7 many TRBV5-4 TRBD1 13 CASGRQGPGEQYF TGTGCCAGCGGACGACAGGGCCCGGGGGAGCAGTACTTC
TRBJ1-6 many TRBV4-1 NA 16 CASSQESGWGNSPLHF TGCGCCAGCAGCCAAGAGTCAGGTTGGGGTAATTCACCCCTCCACTTT
TRBJ2-4 many TRBV6-1 NA 11 CASSHETRQYF TGTGCCAGCAGTCATGAGACACGGCAGTACTTC
TRBJ2-1 NA TRBV7-2 NA 18 CASSLALYGTQSSYEQFF TGTGCCAGCAGCTTAGCCCTTTACGGGACCCAGAGCTCCTACGAGCAGTTCTTC
TRBJ1-5 NA TRBV30 NA 13 CAWSVASNQPQHF TGTGCCTGGAGTGTTGCAAGCAATCAGCCCCAGCATTTT
TRBJ2-7 many TRBV28 TRBD2 18 CASSSPTSGVPPPYEQYF TGTGCCAGCAGTTCCCCGACTAGCGGGGTTCCTCCCCCCTACGAGCAGTACTTC
TRBJ1-1 many TRBV28 NA 12 CASTRGFTEAFF TGTGCCAGCACCCGGGGTTTCACTGAAGCTTTCTTT
TRBJ2-3 many TRBV28 NA 11 CASSLSDTQYF TGTGCCAGCAGTCTTTCAGATACGCAGTATTTT
TRBJ2-7 few TRBV7-3 TRBD1 15 CASSDRGKGSYEQYF TGTGCCAGCAGCGACAGGGGAAAGGGCTCCTACGAGCAGTACTTC
TRBJ2-5 many TRBV4-3 NA 15 CASSQAVSQQETQYF TGCGCCAGCAGCCAAGCAGTGTCTCAGCAAGAGACCCAGTACTTC
TRBJ2-1 few TRBV18 NA 12 CASSSDSNEQFF TGTGCCAGCTCATCGGACTCCAATGAGCAGTTCTTC
TRBJ1-2 many TRBV19 NA 12 CASSRQDYGYTF TGTGCCAGTAGTCGACAGGACTATGGCTACACCTTC
TRBJ2-5 many TRBV20-1 NA 14 CSAGRLEYQETQYF TGCAGTGCTGGAAGATTGGAGTACCAAGAGACCCAGTACTTC
TRBJ2-7 NA TRBV7-2 NA 14 CASSQYHGLYEQYF TGTGCCAGCAGCCAATACCATGGTCTCTACGAGCAGTACTTC
TRBJ1-1 many TRBV6-1 NA 14 CASTLGAFNTEAFF TGTGCCAGCACCCTAGGCGCTTTTAACACTGAAGCTTTCTTT
TRBJ2-7 NA TRBV7-8 TRBD2 12 CASKAGVYEQYF TGTGCCAGCAAAGCGGGAGTCTACGAGCAGTACTTC
TRBJ2-3 many TRBV28 TRBD2 16 CASSLSARGVTDTQYF TGTGCCAGCAGTTTATCCGCGCGGGGGGTCACAGATACGCAGTATTTT
TRBJ2-7 many TRBV19 TRBD1 13 CASGQGGSYEQYF TGTGCCAGCGGACAGGGTGGTTCCTACGAGCAGTACTTC
TRBJ1-2 many TRBV20-1 NA 12 CSASDIGRGYTF TGCAGTGCCAGCGACATTGGACGTGGCTACACCTTC
TRBJ2-1 many TRBV7-3 TRBD2 15 CASSFVLREYNEQFF TGTGCCAGCAGCTTCGTATTGCGGGAGTACAATGAGCAGTTCTTC
TRBJ1-2 many TRBV4-1 NA 14 CASSQVGGNYGYTF TGCGCCAGCAGCCAAGTAGGAGGGAACTATGGCTACACCTTC
TRBJ2-1 many TRBV2 TRBD2 15 CASSEIAGSPNEQFF TGTGCCAGCAGTGAAATAGCGGGATCGCCCAATGAGCAGTTCTTC
TRBJ2-3 NA TRBV9 TRBD1 18 CASSLGGAGQGDTDTQYF TGTGCCAGCAGCCTCGGCGGGGCGGGACAGGGAGACACAGATACGCAGTATTTT
TRBJ2-1 many TRBV27 TRBD2 15 CATQGLAGVSREQFF TGTGCCACCCAAGGACTAGCGGGAGTTTCACGTGAGCAGTTCTTC
TRBJ2-1 many TRBV12-3/TRBV12-4 TRBD2 13 CASRGLVGNEQFF TGTGCCAGCAGGGGACTAGTTGGAAATGAGCAGTTCTTC
TRBJ2-5 many TRBV20-1 TRBD2 15 CSAPKLAGDGETQYF TGCAGTGCTCCTAAACTAGCGGGAGATGGAGAGACCCAGTACTTC
TRBJ2-7 many TRBV3-1 NA 16 CASSRLPGTEAYEQYF TGTGCCAGCAGCCGCCTCCCCGGGACTGAGGCCTACGAGCAGTACTTC
TRBJ2-6 many TRBV20-1 NA 15 CSARDRSTGANVLTF TGCAGTGCTAGAGATCGAAGCACTGGGGCCAACGTCCTGACTTTC
TRBJ2-7 many TRBV28 TRBD1 16 CASSPHYRGQPYEQYF TGTGCCAGCAGTCCCCATTACAGGGGGCAACCCTACGAGCAGTACTTC
TRBJ2-7 many TRBV6-1 TRBD2 12 CASSGTSYEQYF TGTGCCAGCAGTGGGACTAGCTACGAGCAGTACTTC
TRBJ2-7 many TRBV7-9 TRBD1 15 CASSLSLGTAYEQYF TGTGCCAGCAGCTTAAGTCTCGGGACAGCCTACGAGCAGTACTTC
TRBJ2-2 many TRBV5-1 TRBD1 16 CASSLQQGAYTGELFF TGCGCCAGCAGCTTGCAGCAGGGGGCTTACACCGGGGAGCTGTTTTTT
TRBJ2-1 NA TRBV11-1 NA 14 CASSPRKGANEQFF TGTGCCAGCAGCCCTAGGAAAGGGGCTAATGAGCAGTTCTTC
TRBJ2-3 few TRBV12-3/TRBV12-4 NA 12 CASKGPTDTQYF TGTGCCAGCAAAGGGCCCACAGATACGCAGTATTTT
TRBJ2-7 many TRBV7-2 TRBD2 16 CASSLEGSGRPYEQYF TGTGCCAGCAGCTTAGAGGGGTCCGGGAGGCCCTACGAGCAGTACTTC
TRBJ2-3 once TRBV30 NA 13 CAWSKARGDTQYF TGTGCCTGGAGTAAGGCACGGGGAGATACGCAGTATTTT
TRBJ2-7 many TRBV20-1 TRBD2 14 CSAEGGTSRYEQYF TGCAGTGCGGAGGGGGGGACTAGCAGGTACGAGCAGTACTTC
TRBJ2-1 NA TRBV6-1 TRBD2 15 CASREMGRGNNDHFF TGTGCCAGCCGAGAAATGGGGCGGGGGAACAATGATCATTTCTTC
TRBJ2-7 many TRBV18 NA 13 CASSPPISYEQYF TGTGCCAGCTCACCTCCCATCTCCTACGAGCAGTACTTC
TRBJ2-1 many TRBV24-1 TRBD2 13 CASMKREGNEQFF TGTGCCAGCATGAAGCGGGAGGGCAATGAGCAGTTCTTC
TRBJ2-7 NA TRBV6-1 NA 11 CASSAYGIQFF TGTGCCAGCAGTGCTTACGGGATCCAGTTTTTC
TRBJ2-2 NA TRBV5-4 TRBD2 17 CASSRTSGRVDTGELFF TGTGCCAGCAGCCGGACTAGCGGGAGGGTGGACACCGGGGAGCTGTTTTTT
TRBJ2-5 many TRBV7-7 TRBD2 14 CASSLAGSQETQYF TGTGCTAGCAGCTTAGCGGGGTCCCAAGAGACCCAGTACTTC
TRBJ2-7 many TRBV10-3 NA 13 CAISGSGDGEQYF TGTGCCATCAGTGGCTCGGGGGACGGGGAGCAGTACTTC
TRBJ2-7 many TRBV28 NA 14 CASSWEAGPYEQYF TGTGCCAGCAGTTGGGAGGCGGGTCCCTACGAGCAGTACTTC
TRBJ2-3 many TRBV10-3 NA 13 CATTGSLADTQYF TGTGCCACTACGGGATCGCTGGCAGATACGCAGTATTTT